This T cell receptor (beta chain) was recovered during a study of T cell repertoires in cytomegalovirus infection. About the study: Recently identified HLA-C-restricted and well-studied HLA-B-restricted CMV epitopes were used. Through public TCR beta signatures, both CMV infection and matching HLA type were indicated.

Each CDR3 protein gets one entry after TCRdb re-called the reads with MiXCR. The sample includes some 62,000 distinct CDR3 sequences, about 19% of them seen just once. This clonotype was seen only a few times. Its matching antigen is unknown. Germline V gene sequence: CDR1 SGHTA, CDR2 FQGNSA. This CDR3 spans 14 amino acids. V was clipped by 5 bases and J by 4 bases, with 14 bases between them. The chain is built from TRBV7-2 and TRBJ2-5; D might be TRBD2 (6 bases). This TCR derives from a human donor in good health (CMV status not recorded). Some clones in this sample may be carry-over from other donors' samples. Sequenced here: CD8+ T cells from cultured PBMCs, sampled from culture after CMV antigen stimulation. The CDR3 is CASSQWGGGETQYF. DNA for the CDR3: TGTGCCAGCAGCCAGTGGGGAGGAGGAGAGACCCAGTACTTC.